The 29 T cell receptor beta chains reported below all come from one sample, sequenced in a study of cytomegalovirus exposure and HLA in healthy donors. Amplification used 60 Vbeta primers and 13 Jbeta primers. This table comes from immunoSEQ multiplex PCR, and its TCRdb copy is limited to in-frame clones, with some not included. In the table there are over 100,000 clones, approximately 81% of which are singletons. Sequenced sample: PBMCs. The receptors originated from a male donor in good health and CMV-seronegative.

This clone was seen only a few times. The CDR3 here is CASSPEGELNTEAFF. Written as DNA, the CDR3 is TGTGCCAGCAGCCCCGAGGGTGAGTTGAACACTGAAGCTTTCTTT. The chain combines TRBV6-6 with TRBJ1-1; no clear D gene. The CDR3 runs 15 residues. V was shortened by 6 bases and J by 0 bases, with 14 bases between the two germline ends. In germline, CDR1 is MNHNY, CDR2 SVGAGI (reference sequence).

The genes are TRBV6-6 and TRBJ1-4, with D unresolved. V lost 6 bases and J lost 5, with 13 bases in between. In germline, CDR1 is MNHNY, CDR2 SVGAGI (reference sequence). The CDR3 extends over 14 amino acids. The CDR3 sequence: CASSPLSGNEKLFF. The CDR3 nucleotides read TGTGCCAGCAGCCCTCTCAGCGGGAATGAAAAACTGTTTTTT.

This rearrangement joins TRBV7-2 to TRBJ2-7; 7 bases fit TRBD2. This CDR3 has 16 amino acids. V shed 2 bases, J shed 0 bases, and the junction held 7 bases outside the gene matches. Germline CDR1 reads SGHTA; CDR2 reads FQGNSA. The chain's CDR3 is CASSLRSGVSSYEQYF. For the CDR3, the DNA is TGTGCCAGCAGCTTAAGAAGCGGGGTAAGCTCCTACGAGCAGTACTTC.

The V and J genes are TRBV28 and TRBJ1-1; possibly TRBD1 for D (6 bases). Germline CDR1 reads MDHEN; CDR2 reads SYDVKM. CDR3 length: 14 amino acids. Trimming left V 5 bases short and J 0 bases short, with 10 bases between. The CDR3 reads CASSTGGLNTEAFF. Written as DNA, the CDR3 is TGTGCCAGCAGTACTGGGGGCCTGAACACTGAAGCTTTCTTT.

This clone appeared a few times. The chain combines TRBV18 with TRBJ2-7; D might be TRBD1 (5 bases). There are 13 residues in the CDR3. Per the germline V gene, CDR1 is KGHSH and CDR2 is LQKENI. The V gene lost 3 bases and the J gene lost 7 bases, with 13 bases spanning the gap. The CDR3 nucleotides read TGTGCCAGCTCACCGCCAGGGCTGGGGGAGCAGTACTTC. Translating gives CASSPPGLGEQYF.

The chain is built from TRBV7-3 and TRBJ2-1, with TRBD2 matching 8 bases. Per the germline V gene, CDR1 is SGHTA and CDR2 is FQGTGA. V lost 5 bases, J lost 5 bases, and 11 bases stayed unmatched. The CDR3 totals 16 residues. The CDR3 is CASSRNPSGGNNEQFF. CDR3 nucleotides: TGTGCCAGCAGCCGAAACCCCTCGGGAGGGAACAATGAGCAGTTCTTC. The whole variable domain, remainder taken from reference TRBV7-3 and TRBJ2-1, is GAGVSQTPSNKVTEKGKYVELRCDPISGHTALYWYRQSLGQGPEFLIYFQGTGAADDSGLPNDRFFAVRPEGSVSTLKIQRTERGDSAVYLCASSRNPSGGNNEQFFGPGTRLTVL.

The chain employs TRBV2 and TRBJ2-2, with D possibly matching TRBD2 (7 bases). V lost 10 bases, J lost 4 bases, and 19 bases lay in between. Per the germline V gene, CDR1 is SNHLY and CDR2 is FYNNEI. This CDR3 region has 15 residues. CDR3 nucleotide sequence: TGTGCCACATCCTTATCCGGGGGGCCCACCGGGGAGCTGTTTTTT. It translates to CATSLSGGPTGELFF.

This clone was seen a few times. The chain has TRBV11-2 and TRBJ2-7; possibly TRBD2 for D (6 bases). The V end lost 1 base, the J end lost 5 bases, and 15 bases lay between the germline ends. The germline V gene encodes CDR1 SGHAT and CDR2 FQNNGV. CDR3 length: 15 residues. CDR3 region: CASSLAGGRMNEQYF. In DNA, the CDR3 is TGTGCCAGCAGCTTAGCTGGGGGGAGGATGAACGAGCAGTACTTC. The full variable domain, its missing parts supplied by reference TRBV11-2 and TRBJ2-7, is EAGVAQSPRYKIIEKRQSVAFWCNPISGHATLYWYQQILGQGPKLLIQFQNNGVVDDSQLPKDRFSAERLKGVDSTLKIQPAKLEDSAVYLCASSLAGGRMNEQYFGPGTRLTVT.

CDR3 DNA: TGTGCCAGCAGCATAGAGGAGGTTACGGTCTATGGCTACACCTTC. It encodes CASSIEEVTVYGYTF. V gene TRBV9 combines with J gene TRBJ1-2; D uncertain. The CDR3 extends over 15 amino acids. CDR1 is SGDLS, CDR2 YYNGEE, per germline. The germline V and J ends were trimmed by 4 bases and 4 bases, with 17 bases remaining between them.

To note about this clone: A read error may produce the germline difference seen at one junction end. The chain has TRBV7-8 and TRBJ2-7; 7 bases match TRBD1. The CDR3 consists of 13 residues. Germline lookup yields CDR1 SGHVS and CDR2 FQNEAQ. This CDR3 is CASSLGTVSAGHF. The CDR3 nucleotides read TGTGCCAGCAGCTTGGGGACAGTTTCCGCAGGGCACTTC.

The chain has TRBV11-1 and TRBJ2-7; 7 nucleotides align to TRBD1. The V gene's germline CDR1 is SGHAT and CDR2 FQDESV (reference sequence). The CDR3 totals 14 residues. The junction had 5 bases not matched to a gene; V was cut back by 4 bases and J by 2 bases. The DNA of the CDR3 is TGTGCCAGCAGCTCGGGAAGGGGGCCCTACGAGCAGTACTTC. Its translation is CASSSGRGPYEQYF.

This chain links TRBV9 with TRBJ2-5, with TRBD2 identical over 7 bases. Germline-derived CDR1 and CDR2 are SGDLS and YYNGEE. V lost 4 bases and J lost 5; bases outside the gene matches: 14. This CDR3 spans 16 amino acids. CDR3 amino acids: CASSPGLVGMKETQYF. Here the CDR3 DNA reads TGTGCCAGCAGCCCCGGACTAGTGGGAATGAAGGAGACCCAGTACTTC.

The chain uses TRBV2 and TRBJ2-1; D may be TRBD1 (6 bases). The V gene's germline CDR1 is SNHLY and CDR2 FYNNEI. V lost 4 bases to trimming and J lost 6 bases, with 10 bases between them. The CDR3 is 13 residues long. For the CDR3, the DNA is TGTGCCAGCAGTGTTGGACAGAGCAATGAGCAGTTCTTC. Its protein is CASSVGQSNEQFF.

V and J are TRBV28 and TRBJ1-2; TRBD1 agrees at 8 bases. The germline gives CDR1 MDHEN, CDR2 SYDVKM. V gave up 6 bases and J gave up 12 bases; unmatched junction bases: 9. The CDR3 sequence is 12 residues long. This CDR3 reads CASRRQGAPDTF. The CDR3 DNA follows: TGTGCCAGCAGGCGTCAGGGGGCCCCAGACACCTTC.

This clone was seen a few times. The CDR3 spells CASSAGGPLHNYSGNTIYF. The CDR3 DNA reads TGTGCCAGCAGCGCGGGGGGACCACTCCATAACTACTCTGGAAACACCATATATTTT. The J gene is TRBJ1-3, the V gene TRBV11-2; maybe TRBD1 (5 bases). The CDR3 spans 19 residues. Trimming removed 5 bases from V and 0 bases from J, with 23 bases in between. The germline V gene has CDR1 SGHAT and CDR2 FQNNGV. Complete variable domain (other parts from reference TRBV11-2 and TRBJ1-3): EAGVAQSPRYKIIEKRQSVAFWCNPISGHATLYWYQQILGQGPKLLIQFQNNGVVDDSQLPKDRFSAERLKGVDSTLKIQPAKLEDSAVYLCASSAGGPLHNYSGNTIYFGEGSWLTVV.

This clone was seen a handful of times. The junction and the germline gene differ at one end; a read error may be behind it. The genes are TRBV7-9 and TRBJ2-7; D is possibly TRBD2 (6 bases). Germline CDR1 SEHNR, CDR2 FQNEAQ (reference sequence). The CDR3 is made up of 15 amino acids. The CDR3 sequence is CSSSSTGGPDYEQYF. DNA for the CDR3: TGTTCCAGCAGCTCTACCGGGGGACCCGACTACGAGCAGTACTTC.

This sequence joins TRBV18 and TRBJ2-3, with TRBD1 identical over 7 bases. Germline-derived CDR1 and CDR2 are KGHSH and LQKENI. The trim removed 4 bases at V and 1 base at J, leaving 5 bases unmatched. This CDR3 region has 15 residues. As DNA, the CDR3 is TGTGCCAGCTCACAGGGGGCATCGCGCACAGATACGCAGTATTTT. As protein: CASSQGASRTDTQYF. Complete variable domain (other parts from reference TRBV18 and TRBJ2-3): NAGVMQNPRHLVRRRGQEARLRCSPMKGHSHVYWYRQLPEEGLKFMVYLQKENIIDESGMPKERFSAEFPKEGPSILRIQQVVRGDSAAYFCASSQGASRTDTQYFGPGTRLTVL.

CDR3 coding DNA: TGTGCCAGCAGTGAAGCACTCTCTGGCAATCAGCCCCAGCATTTT. As protein: CASSEALSGNQPQHF. This chain links TRBV6-1 with TRBJ1-5; the D is unclear. Germline V gene sequence: CDR1 MNHNS, CDR2 SASEGT. The CDR3 length is 15 residues. Trimming removed 0 bases from V and 2 bases from J, with 8 bases in between.

The rearrangement joins TRBV5-1 to TRBJ1-2, with D possibly being TRBD1 (6 bases). CDR3 size: 13 residues. Germline V CDR1 and CDR2: SGHRS, YFSETQ. V dropped 6 bases and J dropped 6 bases, with 15 bases sitting between them. CDR3 DNA sequence: TGCGCCAGCACCCCAGTACAGGGTAATGGCTACACCTTC. Encoded protein: CASTPVQGNGYTF.

This clone occurred a few times. The rearrangement uses TRBV28 and TRBJ2-3, with D perhaps TRBD2 (5 bases). CDR3 size: 15 residues. V was pared by 4 bases and J by 4 bases, with 15 bases between. The germline CDR1 and CDR2 sequences are MDHEN and SYDVKM. Here the CDR3 reads CASSSPGPGADTQYF. DNA for the CDR3: TGTGCCAGCAGTTCCCCCGGGCCCGGGGCAGATACGCAGTATTTT. Combining the CDR3 with reference TRBV28 and TRBJ2-3 gives the whole variable domain DVKVTQSSRYLVKRTGEKVFLECVQDMDHENMFWYRQDPGLGLRLIYFSYDVKMKEKGDIPEGYSVSREKKERFSLILESASTNQTSMYLCASSSPGPGADTQYFGPGTRLTVL.

V gene TRBV5-1 combines with J gene TRBJ2-2; 7 bases match TRBD2. This CDR3 is built from 16 residues. Trimming at V came to 4 bases and at J to 0 bases, leaving 6 bases not matched to a gene. Per the germline V gene, CDR1 is SGHRS and CDR2 is YFSETQ. The CDR3, as DNA: TGCGCCAGCAGCGTGTCTAGCGGAACGAACACCGGGGAGCTGTTTTTT. It translates to CASSVSSGTNTGELFF.

The rearrangement uses TRBV11-2 and TRBJ1-2, with 8 bases that match TRBD1. V shed 4 bases and J 4 bases; nucleotides not matched to a gene: 11. CDR3 length: 16 residues. Per the germline V gene, CDR1 is SGHAT and CDR2 is FQNNGV. Here the CDR3 reads CASSSPRRGPGYGYTF. The CDR3 bases are TGTGCCAGCAGCTCGCCCCGCAGGGGGCCTGGCTATGGCTACACCTTC.

The chain has TRBV7-3 and TRBJ1-1, with 8 bases fitting TRBD1. The CDR3 contains 15 residues. The germline V gene has CDR1 SGHTA and CDR2 FQGTGA. V was clipped by 5 bases and J by 0 bases; unmatched bases: 5. DNA of the CDR3: TGTGCCAGCAGCCGCTCGACAGGGGTGAACACTGAAGCTTTCTTT. It is translated as CASSRSTGVNTEAFF. The full variable domain, rest sourced from reference TRBV7-3 and TRBJ1-1, is GAGVSQTPSNKVTEKGKYVELRCDPISGHTALYWYRQSLGQGPEFLIYFQGTGAADDSGLPNDRFFAVRPEGSVSTLKIQRTERGDSAVYLCASSRSTGVNTEAFFGQGTRLTVV.

A single count supports this clone. The rearrangement uses TRBV18 and TRBJ2-7; D may be TRBD1 (6 bases). The V and J ends lost 2 bases and 5 bases respectively, with 10 bases between them. This CDR3 spans 13 amino acids. Per germline, CDR1 KGHSH and CDR2 LQKENI. The CDR3 here is CASSPTGIHEQYF. The DNA of the CDR3 is TGTGCCAGCTCACCAACAGGGATCCACGAGCAGTACTTC.

The rearrangement uses TRBV28 and TRBJ2-7, with TRBD1 matching 9 bases. V shed 5 bases, J shed 4 bases, and the junction held 12 bases outside the gene matches. Germline V lookup: CDR1 MDHEN, CDR2 SYDVKM. The CDR3 loop spans 16 amino acids. The CDR3 reads CASSMPGQGKLYEQYF. Here the CDR3 DNA reads TGTGCCAGCAGTATGCCCGGACAGGGGAAGTTATACGAGCAGTACTTC.

The chain joins TRBV4-1 to TRBJ2-1; 11 bases are shared with TRBD2. V was clipped by 2 bases and J by 9 bases; unmatched bases: 15. Looked up from germline, CDR1 is MGHRA and CDR2 is YSYEKL. The CDR3 is 18 amino acids. CDR3 sequence: CASSQPVLLAGGRGEQFF. The CDR3 coding sequence is TGCGCCAGCAGCCAACCCGTTTTATTAGCGGGAGGGCGTGGTGAGCAGTTCTTC.

This clone was seen only a few times. V is TRBV19 and J is TRBJ2-3; perhaps TRBD2 as D (5 bases). The CDR3 sequence is 17 residues long. V lost 4 bases to trimming and J lost 2 bases, with 19 bases between them. Germline CDR1 LNHDA, CDR2 SQIVND (reference sequence). The CDR3, as DNA: TGTGCCAGTAGTAACCGGGATTACCTTACCTACACAGATACGCAGTATTTT. Protein product: CASSNRDYLTYTDTQYF.

The rearrangement joins TRBV4-3 to TRBJ2-4; tentatively, D is TRBD1 (6 bases). Germline CDR1 LGHNA, CDR2 YSLEER. Trimming took 1 base from V and 5 from J, leaving 12 bases between them. The CDR3 spans 15 residues. CDR3 region: CASSQGQDRENIQYF. CDR3 bases: TGCGCCAGCAGCCAAGGTCAGGACAGAGAAAACATTCAGTACTTC.

The rearrangement links TRBV15 to TRBJ1-4, with D perhaps TRBD1 (5 bases). V lost 1 base and J lost 8, with 14 bases in between. Germline V gene sequence: CDR1 LNHNV, CDR2 YYDKDF (reference sequence). The CDR3 extends over 15 amino acids. In DNA form, the CDR3 reads TGTGCCACCAGCAGAGGCGGGGGGGTTAAGGAAAAACTGTTTTTT. It codes for CATSRGGGVKEKLFF.